This TCR beta chain originates from a study of memory CD4+ T cells and cytomegalovirus serostatus. There are 18 residues in the CDR3. Germline trimming cut 2 bases from V and 2 bases from J; bases unmatched to any gene: 6. The germline V gene encodes CDR1 LGHNT and CDR2 FRNRAP. The sort gate was single viable CD3+CD4+CD8-CD45RO+ cells for memory CD4+ T cells. Here immunoSEQ multiplex PCR was the method, and the copy in TCRdb shows in-frame clones only, minus some. Of under 55,000 clones listed, just under 80% are singletons. This rearrangement joins TRBV12-5 to TRBJ2-2; 12 bases are shared with TRBD1. The sequencing sample was made of memory CD4+ T cells from blood. This receptor was taken from an adult in good health and CMV-seronegative. CDR3 bases: TGTGCTAGTGGTTTGCTGGGACAGGGGGCAGCAAACACCGGGGAGCTGTTTTTT. This gives the protein CASGLLGQGAANTGELFF.